This T cell receptor (beta chain) was identified during a study of shared clonotypes between healthy human individuals. Comment on this clone: The antigen remains undetermined.

The CDR3 covers 14 residues. CD45RO-negative, CCR7-positively selected cells formed the naive CD8 fraction, excluding terminally differentiated effector memory CD45RA+ cells. Original processing methods: Owing to the provision of junction-only sequences devoid of quality scores by immunoSEQ, filtering differed. TCRdb keeps only in-frame clones here, not all; method: immunoSEQ multiplex PCR. V and J calls and clone size come straight from that table; D and trimming were deduced from the DNA. The repertoire holds around 610,000 clones, around 96% seen once, with roughly 0.1% in the top ten. Study-level findings and limits: Sampling included only blood; tissue repertoires likely differ.

The receptor was derived from a woman aged 30 to 39 in good health. Sequenced: naive CD8+ T cells sorted from blood. The chain employs TRBV1 and TRBJ1-4. TRBV1 is annotated as a pseudogene. Here the CDR3 DNA reads TGCACCAGCAGCCAAAGCCGGGTTAATGAAAAACTGTTTTTT. This encodes CTSSQSRVNEKLFF.